This TCR beta chain comes out of a study of T cell responses to AZD1222 COVID-19 vaccine. Assay: immunoSEQ multiplex PCR; the TCRdb copy retains only in-frame clones and omits some. The table records some 100,000 clones, about 83% of them present only once. Per germline, CDR1 SEHNR and CDR2 FQNEAQ (reference sequence). The V and J ends lost 5 bases and 1 base, in that order; junction bases with no gene match: 10. This CDR3 region has 17 residues. Sequencing used peripheral blood, obtained on day 0 of AZD1222 vaccination. The receptor comes from an adult in good health. The chain couples TRBV7-9 to TRBJ1-4; 7 positions match TRBD1. The CDR3 loop reads CASSPLRQGRTNEKLFF. CDR3 nucleotides: TGTGCCAGCAGCCCCCTTCGACAGGGCCGAACTAATGAAAAACTGTTTTTT. Using reference TRBV7-9 and TRBJ1-4 for the parts outside the CDR3, the full variable domain is DTGVSQNPRHKITKRGQNVTFRCDPISEHNRLYWYRQTLGQGPEFLTYFQNEAQLEKSRLLSDRFSAERPKGSFSTLEIQRTEQGDSAMYLCASSPLRQGRTNEKLFFGSGTQLSVL.